This TCR beta chain was identified in a study of blood T cells in healthy people across ages. Study-wide context: About one barcoded TCR beta cDNA was captured per two T cells.

CDR1 is ENHRY and CDR2 is SYGVKD in the germline V gene. Trimming removed 5 bases from V and 4 bases from J, with 9 bases in between. The CDR3 is 13 amino acids. This clonotype was recorded a few times. Its antigen is currently unknown. Using a J-beta primer mix together with a sample-barcoded 5' primer, a second PCR was run for roughly 6 to 12 cycles. Every single cDNA molecule received a tag from a template-switch adaptor with 12 random nucleotides. TCRdb reprocessed the 5' RACE reads with MiXCR, giving one entry per CDR3 protein. The sample carries some 1.8 million distinct CDR3 sequences, about two fifths recorded once. Study-level findings and limits: Both naive CD4+ cell counts and diversity were greater in long-lived donors than in aged donors.

The source material was blood. The TCR originated in a human donor in good health. The genes are TRBV10-3 and TRBJ2-1; D uncertain. The CDR3: CAISNPKYNEQFF. In DNA form, the CDR3 reads TGTGCCATCAGTAACCCCAAATACAATGAGCAGTTCTTC.